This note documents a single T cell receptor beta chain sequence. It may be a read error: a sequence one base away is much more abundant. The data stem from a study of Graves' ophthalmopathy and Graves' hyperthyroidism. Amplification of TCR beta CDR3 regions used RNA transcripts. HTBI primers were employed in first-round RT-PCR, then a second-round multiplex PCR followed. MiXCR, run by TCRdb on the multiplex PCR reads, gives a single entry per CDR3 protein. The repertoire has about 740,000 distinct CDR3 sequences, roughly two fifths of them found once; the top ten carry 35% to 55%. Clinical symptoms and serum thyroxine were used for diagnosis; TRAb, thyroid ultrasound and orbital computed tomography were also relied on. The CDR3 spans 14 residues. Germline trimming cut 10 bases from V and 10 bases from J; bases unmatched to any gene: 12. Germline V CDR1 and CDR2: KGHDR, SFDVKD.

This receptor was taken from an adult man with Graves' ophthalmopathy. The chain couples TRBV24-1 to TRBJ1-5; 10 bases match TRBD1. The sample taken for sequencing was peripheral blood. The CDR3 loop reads CATADRGEGEPQHF. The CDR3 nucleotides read TGTGCCACTGCGGACAGGGGGGAAGGGGAACCCCAGCATTTT.